The sequence of this T cell receptor beta chain was determined in a study of type 1 regulatory T cells. TCRdb re-analysed the reads in MiXCR, keeping a single row per CDR3 protein. The profile shows some 71,000 distinct CDR3 sequences, more than 20% of them singletons. Comment on this clonotype: What it binds is unknown.

General study findings and limits: Tr1 cells had a more restricted TCR repertoire than non-Tr1 cells.

This sequence originates from a human donor in good health. Sample: cultured type 1 regulatory T (Tr1) cells, either the whole culture or a sorted fraction (not recorded which).

DNA of the CDR3: TGCAGCGTTGCCCGTGGGGGTCCCTACAATGAGCAGTTCTTC. This codes for CSVARGGPYNEQFF. The gene calls are TRBV29-1 and TRBJ2-1, with D perhaps being TRBD1 or TRBD2 (5 bases each). The CDR3 extends over 14 amino acids. V dropped 4 bases and J dropped 2 bases, with 12 bases sitting between them. Germline values: CDR1 SQVTM, CDR2 ANQGSEA.